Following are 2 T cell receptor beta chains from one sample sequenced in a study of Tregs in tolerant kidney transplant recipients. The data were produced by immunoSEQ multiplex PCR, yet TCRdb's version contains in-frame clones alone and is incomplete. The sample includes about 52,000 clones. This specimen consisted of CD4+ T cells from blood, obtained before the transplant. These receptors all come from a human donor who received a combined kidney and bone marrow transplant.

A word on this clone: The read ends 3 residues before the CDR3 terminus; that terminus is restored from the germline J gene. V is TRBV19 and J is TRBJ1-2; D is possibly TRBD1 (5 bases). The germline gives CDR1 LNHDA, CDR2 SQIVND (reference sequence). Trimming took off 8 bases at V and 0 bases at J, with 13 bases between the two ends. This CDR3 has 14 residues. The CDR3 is CASQRGGSNYGYTF. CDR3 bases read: TGTGCCAGTCAGCGGGGCGGCTCTAACTATGGC.

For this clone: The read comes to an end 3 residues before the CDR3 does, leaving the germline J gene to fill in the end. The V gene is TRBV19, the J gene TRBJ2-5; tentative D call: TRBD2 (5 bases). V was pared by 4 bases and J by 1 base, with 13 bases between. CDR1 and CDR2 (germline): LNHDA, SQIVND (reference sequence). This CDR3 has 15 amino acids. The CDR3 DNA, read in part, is TGTGCCAGTAGTAGTACGCGGGTGCGCCAAGAGACC. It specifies CASSSTRVRQET. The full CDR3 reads CASSSTRVRQETQYF.